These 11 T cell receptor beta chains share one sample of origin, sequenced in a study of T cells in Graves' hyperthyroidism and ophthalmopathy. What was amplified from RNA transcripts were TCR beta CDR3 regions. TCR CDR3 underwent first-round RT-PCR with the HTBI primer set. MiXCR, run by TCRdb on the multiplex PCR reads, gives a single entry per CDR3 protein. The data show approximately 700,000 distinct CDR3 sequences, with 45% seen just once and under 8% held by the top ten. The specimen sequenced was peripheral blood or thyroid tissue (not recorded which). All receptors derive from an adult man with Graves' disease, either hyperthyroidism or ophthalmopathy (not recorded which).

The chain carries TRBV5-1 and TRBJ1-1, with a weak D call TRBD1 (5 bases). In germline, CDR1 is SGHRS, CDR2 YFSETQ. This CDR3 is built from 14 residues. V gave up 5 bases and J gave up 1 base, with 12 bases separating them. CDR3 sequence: CASRDTFGNTEAFF. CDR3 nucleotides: TGCGCCAGCAGGGACACTTTTGGGAACACTGAAGCTTTCTTT. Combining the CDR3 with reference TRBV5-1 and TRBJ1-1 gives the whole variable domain KAGVTQTPRYLIKTRGQQVTLSCSPISGHRSVSWYQQTPGQGLQFLFEYFSETQRNKGNFPGRFSGRQFSNSRSEMNVSTLELGDSALYLCASRDTFGNTEAFFGQGTRLTVV.

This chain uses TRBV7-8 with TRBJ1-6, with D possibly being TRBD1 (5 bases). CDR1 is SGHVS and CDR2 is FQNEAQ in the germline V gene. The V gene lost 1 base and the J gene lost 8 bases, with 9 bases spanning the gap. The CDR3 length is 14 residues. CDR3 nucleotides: TGTGCCAGCAGCTTAGGAGGGGCATATTCACCCCTCCACTTT. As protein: CASSLGGAYSPLHF.

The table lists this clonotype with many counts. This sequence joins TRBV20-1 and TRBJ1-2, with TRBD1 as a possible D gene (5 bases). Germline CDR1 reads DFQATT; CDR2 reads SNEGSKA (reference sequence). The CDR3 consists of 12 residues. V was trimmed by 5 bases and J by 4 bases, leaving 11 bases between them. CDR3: CSARDGSYGYTF. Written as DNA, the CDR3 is TGCAGTGCTCGGGACGGAAGCTATGGCTACACCTTC.

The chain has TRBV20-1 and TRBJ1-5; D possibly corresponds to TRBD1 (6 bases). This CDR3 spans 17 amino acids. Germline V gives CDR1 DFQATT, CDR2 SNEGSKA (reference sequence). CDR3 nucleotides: TGCAGCGCTTATACCGGGACAAAGGTCTATAGCAATCAGCCCCAGCATTTT. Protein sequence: CSAYTGTKVYSNQPQHF.

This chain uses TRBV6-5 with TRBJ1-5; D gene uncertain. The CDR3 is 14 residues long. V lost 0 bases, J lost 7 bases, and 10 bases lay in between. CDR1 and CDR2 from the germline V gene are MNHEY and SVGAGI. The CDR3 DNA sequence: TGTGCCAGCAGTTACTCGTACACACCCCAGCCCCAGCATTTT. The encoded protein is CASSYSYTPQPQHF.

The DNA of the CDR3 is TGCAGTGCCGAACAGGGATCCCTTTCCTACGAGCAGTACTTC. Translation: CSAEQGSLSYEQYF. The chain recombines TRBV20-1 with TRBJ2-7, with D tentatively TRBD1 (6 bases). The germline CDR1 and CDR2 sequences are DFQATT and SNEGSKA (reference sequence). This CDR3 is 14 amino acids long. V lost 6 bases and J 1 base, leaving 16 bases between the germline ends.

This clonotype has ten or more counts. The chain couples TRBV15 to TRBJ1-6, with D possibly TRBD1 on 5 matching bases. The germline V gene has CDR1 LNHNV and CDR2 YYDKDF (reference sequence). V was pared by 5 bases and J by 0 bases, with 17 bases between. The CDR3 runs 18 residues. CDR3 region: CATSPLAPGSSYNSPLHF. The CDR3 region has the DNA TGTGCCACCAGCCCTCTTGCCCCAGGGAGCTCCTATAATTCACCCCTCCACTTT.

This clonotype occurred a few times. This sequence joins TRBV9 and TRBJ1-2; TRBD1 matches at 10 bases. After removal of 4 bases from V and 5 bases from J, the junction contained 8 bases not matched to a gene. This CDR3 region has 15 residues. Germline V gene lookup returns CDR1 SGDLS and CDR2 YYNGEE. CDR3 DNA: TGTGCCAGCAGCCCCCCAACGGGACAGGGGTATGGCTACACCTTC. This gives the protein CASSPPTGQGYGYTF.

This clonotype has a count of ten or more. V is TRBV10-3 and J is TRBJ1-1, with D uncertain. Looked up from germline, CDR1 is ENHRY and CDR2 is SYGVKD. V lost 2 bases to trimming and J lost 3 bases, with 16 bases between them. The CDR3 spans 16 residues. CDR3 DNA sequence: TGTGCCATCAGTGAGCGTGGGTCGGGATCGGACACTGAAGCTTTCTTT. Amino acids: CAISERGSGSDTEAFF.

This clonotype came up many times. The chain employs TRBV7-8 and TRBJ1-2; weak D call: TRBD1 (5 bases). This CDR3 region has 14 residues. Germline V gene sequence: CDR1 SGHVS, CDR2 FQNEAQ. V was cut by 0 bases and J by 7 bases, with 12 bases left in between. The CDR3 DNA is TGTGCCAGCAGCTTAGCGAGGGGTGCGCGTGGCTACACCTTC. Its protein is CASSLARGARGYTF. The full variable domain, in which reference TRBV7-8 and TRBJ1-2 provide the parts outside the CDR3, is GAGVSQSPRYKVAKRGQDVALRCDPISGHVSLFWYQQALGQGPEFLTYFQNEAQLDKSGLPSDRFFAERPEGSVSTLKIQRTQQEDSAVYLCASSLARGARGYTFGSGTRLTVV.

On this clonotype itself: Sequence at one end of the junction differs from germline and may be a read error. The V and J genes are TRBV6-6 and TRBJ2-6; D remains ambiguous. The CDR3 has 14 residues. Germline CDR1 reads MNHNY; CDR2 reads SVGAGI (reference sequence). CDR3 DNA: TGTGCCAGCAACAGCCTCTCTGGGGTCAACGTCCTGACTTTC. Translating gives CASNSLSGVNVLTF.